The entry that follows covers one TCR beta chain sequence. Germline V lookup: CDR1 SGHAT, CDR2 FQNNGV. The CDR3 totals 12 residues. Between the trimmed V and J ends, which lost 2 bases and 5 bases, there was a span of 7 bases. The record originates from a study of blood T cell repertoires in COVID-19. About the research overall: Researchers got acute and convalescent COVID-19 samples from the United States, Italy and Spain. Nucleic acid was either cDNA or gDNA, and it came from T cells, B-cell-depleted T cells, or PBMCs.

In the authors' workflow: Amplified reference gene primers provided the basis for estimating nucleated cell counts. Using immunoSEQ multiplex PCR, the repertoire was profiled, and TCRdb retains in-frame clones only, with some absent. Clonal size and the V and J genes are those of that table, whereas D and trimming came from the DNA. Counted here are 200,000 or so clones, around 83% occurring once; the ten biggest clones make up approximately 2.4%. J is TRBJ2-7 and V is TRBV11-2; the D is unclear. This TCR came from a man aged 40-55 years who had recovered from COVID-19. Sequencing was done on a sample of peripheral blood. CDR3 amino acids: CASSLRRNEQYF. DNA of the CDR3: TGTGCCAGCAGCTTACGGCGGAACGAGCAGTACTTC.